This TCR beta chain was recorded in a study of PD-1 blockade in classical Hodgkin lymphoma. Comments on this clone: The antigen is undetermined.

Time point specified: newly diagnosed, previously untreated cHL patient sample. Isolation of CD8+ T cells from thawed PBMCs used magnetic negative selection. Assay: immunoSEQ multiplex PCR; the TCRdb copy retains only in-frame clones and omits some. The repertoire holds 13,000 to 15,000 clones, with around 90% as singletons. V lost 1 base, J lost 3 bases, and 9 bases stayed unmatched. In germline, CDR1 is SEHNR, CDR2 FQNEAQ (reference sequence). The CDR3 has 17 amino acids. Study conclusions and caveats: Possibly reflecting disease activity or prior therapy, repertoire differences have causes that remain undefined.

The TCR was taken from a human donor with classical Hodgkin lymphoma. The sample taken for sequencing was CD8+ T cells from blood. The chain recombines TRBV7-9 with TRBJ1-1; 9 positions agree with TRBD1. The CDR3 loop reads CASSLVPLRQGDTEAFF. The CDR3 bases are TGTGCCAGCAGCTTAGTCCCCCTGAGACAGGGGGACACTGAAGCTTTCTTT. The complete variable domain, with remaining parts taken from reference TRBV7-9 and TRBJ1-1, reads DTGVSQNPRHKITKRGQNVTFRCDPISEHNRLYWYRQTLGQGPEFLTYFQNEAQLEKSRLLSDRFSAERPKGSFSTLEIQRTEQGDSAMYLCASSLVPLRQGDTEAFFGQGTRLTVV.